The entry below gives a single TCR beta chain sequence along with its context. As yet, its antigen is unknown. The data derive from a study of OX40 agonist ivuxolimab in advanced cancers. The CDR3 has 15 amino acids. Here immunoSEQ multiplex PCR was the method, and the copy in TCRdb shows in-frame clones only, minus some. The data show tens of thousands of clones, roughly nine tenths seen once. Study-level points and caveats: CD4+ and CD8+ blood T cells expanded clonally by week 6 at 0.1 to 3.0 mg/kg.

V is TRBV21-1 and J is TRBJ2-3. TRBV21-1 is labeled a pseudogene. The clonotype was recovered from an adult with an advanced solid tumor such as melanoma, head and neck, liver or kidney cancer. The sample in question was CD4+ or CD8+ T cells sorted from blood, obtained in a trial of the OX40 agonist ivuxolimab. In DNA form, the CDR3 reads TGTGCCAGCAGCAAATTCGGGGACGAGATAAGTTCGCAGTATTTT. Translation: CASSKFGDEISSQYF.